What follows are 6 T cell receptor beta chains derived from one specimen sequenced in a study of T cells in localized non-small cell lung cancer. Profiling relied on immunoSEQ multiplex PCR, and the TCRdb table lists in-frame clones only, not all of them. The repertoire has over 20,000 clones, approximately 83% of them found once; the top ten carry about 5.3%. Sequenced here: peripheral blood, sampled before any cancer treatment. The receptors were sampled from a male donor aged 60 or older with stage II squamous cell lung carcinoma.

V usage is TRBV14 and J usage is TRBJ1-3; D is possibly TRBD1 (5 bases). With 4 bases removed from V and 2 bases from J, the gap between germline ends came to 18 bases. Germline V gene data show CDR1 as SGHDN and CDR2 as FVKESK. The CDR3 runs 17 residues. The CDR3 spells CASSPLGGGAAGNTIYF. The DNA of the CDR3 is TGTGCCAGCAGCCCCCTCGGTGGAGGGGCGGCTGGAAACACCATATATTTT.

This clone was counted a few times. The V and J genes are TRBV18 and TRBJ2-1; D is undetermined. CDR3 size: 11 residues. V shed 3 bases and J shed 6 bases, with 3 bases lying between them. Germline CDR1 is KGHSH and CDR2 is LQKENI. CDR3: CASSPANEQFF. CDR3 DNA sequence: TGTGCCAGCTCACCCGCCAATGAGCAGTTCTTC.

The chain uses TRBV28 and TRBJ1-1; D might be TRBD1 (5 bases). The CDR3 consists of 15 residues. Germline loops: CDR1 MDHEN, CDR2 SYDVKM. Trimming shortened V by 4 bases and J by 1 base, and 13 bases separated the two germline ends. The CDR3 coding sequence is TGTGCCAGCAGTTCGGAGGGGTGGGGGAACACTGAAGCTTTCTTT. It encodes CASSSEGWGNTEAFF.

The CDR3, as DNA: TGTGCCAGTAGTACGGTCTCGCGCATCGATCCTAACTATGGCTACACCTTC. It is translated as CASSTVSRIDPNYGYTF. The chain has TRBV19 and TRBJ1-2, with D uncertain. The CDR3 has 17 amino acids. Germline V gene lookup returns CDR1 LNHDA and CDR2 SQIVND (reference sequence). V lost 4 bases and J lost 0, with 18 bases in between.

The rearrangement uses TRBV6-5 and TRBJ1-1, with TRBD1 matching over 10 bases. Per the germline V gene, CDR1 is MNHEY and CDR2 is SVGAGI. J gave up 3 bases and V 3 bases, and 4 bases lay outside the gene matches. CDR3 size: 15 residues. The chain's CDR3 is CASSYAGTGDTEAFF. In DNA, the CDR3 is TGTGCCAGCAGTTATGCCGGGACAGGGGACACTGAAGCTTTCTTT.

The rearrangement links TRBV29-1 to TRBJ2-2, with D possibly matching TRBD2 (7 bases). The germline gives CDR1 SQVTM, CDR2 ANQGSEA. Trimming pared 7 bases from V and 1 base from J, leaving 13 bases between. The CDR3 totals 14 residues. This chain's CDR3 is CSALRGGNTGELFF. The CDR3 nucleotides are TGCAGCGCCCTGAGGGGGGGGAACACCGGGGAGCTGTTTTTT.